This T cell receptor beta chain was sequenced for a study of vaccination and CD4 T cells after COVID-19 (dated 2022 in TCRdb). General notes on the study: The convalescent cohort comprised six males and four females, including two Hispanic individuals, seven Caucasians, two Asians and one multiracial person. Post-vaccine blood samples were taken a median of 72 days after the second vaccine dose, with a range of 14 to 241 days. Each participant got two doses of either the Pfizer-BioNTech BNT162b2 vaccine (n=8) or the Moderna mRNA-1273 vaccine (n=2). Overlapping spike peptide pools from SARS-CoV-2 and from the common cold coronaviruses HCoV-NL63, HCoV-OC43 and HCoV-229E were used as culture stimuli. Control cultures used a CEFX viral epitope pool as positive control, an HIV-1 Nef peptide pool as negative control, or no peptide. The spike-specific CD4+ TCR repertoire was compared before and after mRNA vaccination in approximately ten COVID-19 convalescent patients and a handful of infection-naive healthy vaccine recipients. Post-COVID blood samples from convalescent patients were collected a median of approximately 93 days after diagnosis, with a range of roughly 30 to 170 days. Study-wide findings and limitations: Of the vaccine-specific clones found in convalescent patients, nearly all (304 of 307) were mono-reactive for SARS-CoV-2 spike instead of being cross-reactive with common cold coronaviruses. In convalescent patients, a median about 90% of post-vaccine SARS-CoV-2-reactive clones were detected only after vaccination, and vaccine-specific priming was suggested by this finding. Relatively few convalescent patients were included in the study, and early timepoints after natural infection were not analyzed. An increase in the median number of SARS-CoV-2-reactive clonotypes from approximately 20 after infection to approximately 41 after vaccination was observed, but the change was not found to be significant.

The library relied on PCR. At the Johns Hopkins FTIC core, DNA from the cultured CD4+ T cells underwent TCR sequencing with the Oncomine TCR Beta short-read assay. The QIAamp micro DNA kit was used to extract genomic DNA from the cultured CD4+ T cells. Oncomine TCR Beta libraries from cultured CD4+ T cells were pooled using unique dual indexes and sequenced on an Illumina iSeq 100. The original methods were these. Non-productive sequences were filtered out, and CDR3s that did not start with C, did not end with F or W, or were shorter than 7 amino acids were discarded. The MANAFEST web application was used to identify antigen-specific clonotypes by comparing peptide-stimulated wells against reference wells and other culture wells. For a clone to be called positive, the clone needed an FDR below 0.05, an odds ratio above 5, and a productive frequency above 0.1% in at least two of three replicate wells. A clonotype counted as cross-reactive if it showed significant expansion both in the SARS-CoV-2 spike wells and in at least one common cold coronavirus spike condition. CDR3 homology was assessed with Levenshtein distances (stringdist) and unrooted phylogenetic trees (ape) in R version 3.6.1. Through fastp at Q25 and MiXCR, TCRdb rebuilt clones from the public reads, retaining in-frame beta chains. Entries are consolidated by CDR3 protein sequence, retaining the most common genes and DNA. The V and J calls here are based on TCRdb, not the publication. This sample is represented by roughly 15,000 distinct CDR3 sequences; 45% of them were singletons. The top ten hold 15% to 25% of the sample.

About this clonotype itself: Its binding antigen is unknown. It has no much larger one-base neighbor in the sample; base qualities were not kept.

According to the germline V gene, CDR1 reads MNHNS and CDR2 reads SASEGT. Relative to germline, V is 7 bases shorter and J is 0 bases shorter, with 16 bases between their ends. From the cysteine through the phenylalanine, the CDR3 covers 17 amino acids. Only the CDR3 portion is preserved as DNA: 51 bases, with reading frame beginning at the first base. Explained via the paper, the treatment or condition label denotes: roughly 11-day PBMC culture with coronavirus spike peptide pools or control peptides (ViraFEST assay). The study used the ViraFEST assay, which expanded antigen-specific T cells with peptide pools and then identified expanded clonotypes by TCR sequencing. The absence of prior SARS-CoV-2 infection in healthy vaccine recipients was confirmed by negative nucleocapsid antibody tests before and after vaccination. Each well held 2 million to 2.5 million PBMCs cultured with 9 to 10 ug/ml peptide pools in IMDM containing 5% human AB serum and about 10 IU/ml IL-2. Half of the culture medium was replaced with fresh IL-2-containing medium on days 3 and 7. After roughly 9 days of culture, CD4+ T cells were isolated by negative selection with the EasySep CD4+ T cell isolation kit. Ficoll-Paque Plus gradient centrifugation was used to isolate PBMCs from whole blood, and the isolated PBMCs were then either used fresh or cryopreserved at -140C. Triplicate wells were generally used for each culture condition.

This receptor chain uses TRBV6-1 and TRBJ1-6, with a tentative D gene TRBD1 over 5 matching bases. The receptor's source is a human donor who received a COVID-19 vaccine. The input for sequencing was CD4+ T cells from blood, cultured in vitro, taken before SARS-CoV-2 vaccination. The nucleotide sequence is TGTGCCAGCACCGCGGGGGGGTCGGGCTCCTATAATTCACCCCTCCACTTT. Its protein product is CASTAGGSGSYNSPLHF.